What follows are 9 T cell receptor beta chains derived from one specimen sequenced in a study of identical twins. TCRdb re-called the 5' RACE reads with MiXCR, one entry per CDR3 protein. Of hundreds of thousands of distinct CDR3 sequences listed, approximately 13% are singletons. These data were likewise used in another study, on yellow fever vaccine responses in identical twins.

The sequencing input was CD8+ T cells sorted from blood. These receptor sequences come from a woman younger than 30 in good health.

In this sample, this clonotype turned up a few times. This sequence joins TRBV28 and TRBJ2-1, with D uncertain. V lost 6 bases, J lost 0 bases, and 9 bases lay in between. The CDR3 has 14 residues. CDR1 and CDR2 (germline): MDHEN, SYDVKM. CDR3 nucleotide sequence: TGTGCCAGCAGGGCGGTAAGCTCCTACAATGAGCAGTTCTTC. Encoded protein: CASRAVSSYNEQFF. The full variable domain, its missing parts supplied by reference TRBV28 and TRBJ2-1, is DVKVTQSSRYLVKRTGEKVFLECVQDMDHENMFWYRQDPGLGLRLIYFSYDVKMKEKGDIPEGYSVSREKKERFSLILESASTNQTSMYLCASRAVSSYNEQFFGPGTRLTVL.

There are a few counts of this clonotype. The chain is built from TRBV20-1 and TRBJ2-7; TRBD1 matches 8 bases. The CDR3 extends over 18 amino acids. Germline V CDR1 and CDR2: DFQATT, SNEGSKA (reference sequence). J gave up 0 bases and V 6 bases, and 19 bases lay outside the gene matches. DNA for the CDR3: TGCAGTGCCGTCCCGGTGGACAGGGACCTTAGGGACTCCTACGAGCAGTACGTC. Its translation is CSAVPVDRDLRDSYEQYV.

The rearrangement links TRBV7-2 to TRBJ2-1; D is unresolved. CDR3 size: 15 residues. Germline values: CDR1 SGHTA, CDR2 FQGNSA. V was cut by 5 bases and J by 2 bases, with 13 bases left in between. The chain's CDR3 is CASSVDIAPYNEQFF. CDR3 DNA: TGTGCCAGCAGCGTTGATATAGCACCCTACAATGAGCAGTTCTTC.

In DNA form, the CDR3 reads TGCAGTGCTAGCCTCGGAGGCCCCCTCAACATTCAGTACTTC. Its protein product is CSASLGGPLNIQYF. The chain is built from TRBV20-1 and TRBJ2-4, with D possibly matching TRBD2 (5 bases). This CDR3 is built from 14 residues. Per the germline V gene, CDR1 is DFQATT and CDR2 is SNEGSKA (reference sequence). Trimming removed 3 bases at V and 7 bases at J, with 16 bases between.

This clonotype showed up just a few times. J is TRBJ2-5 and V is TRBV12-5; TRBD1 matches at 7 bases. V lost 7 bases, J lost 0 bases, and 5 bases stayed unmatched. The CDR3 is made up of 14 amino acids. Per the germline V gene, CDR1 is LGHNT and CDR2 is FRNRAP. The CDR3 sequence is CASAPGQYQETQYF. The CDR3 DNA follows: TGTGCTAGTGCCCCGGGACAGTACCAAGAGACCCAGTACTTC. Combining the CDR3 with reference TRBV12-5 and TRBJ2-5 gives the whole variable domain DARVTQTPRHKVTEMGQEVTMRCQPILGHNTVFWYRQTMMQGLELLAYFRNRAPLDDSGMPKDRFSAEMPDATLATLKIQPSEPRDSAVYFCASAPGQYQETQYFGPGTRLLVL.

This clonotype appeared a few times. The chain combines TRBV6-4 with TRBJ2-3; 7 bases map to TRBD1. The V segment lost 4 bases and the J segment 4 bases; nucleotides outside the gene matches: 8. Germline CDR1 MRHNA, CDR2 SNTAGT. The CDR3 extends over 15 amino acids. In DNA, the CDR3 is TGTGCCAGCAGTGGTAGCAGGGGGACATCAGATACGCAGTATTTT. Protein: CASSGSRGTSDTQYF.

V usage is TRBV4-1 and J usage is TRBJ2-2, with a weak D call TRBD1 (5 bases). The CDR3 is 16 amino acids. CDR1 is MGHRA and CDR2 is YSYEKL in the germline V gene. Trimming left V 0 bases short and J 4 bases short, with 12 bases between. The CDR3 spells CASSQDQSRATGELFF. CDR3 in DNA: TGCGCCAGCAGCCAAGATCAGTCCAGGGCCACCGGGGAGCTGTTTTTT.

This clonotype appeared a few times. The chain links TRBV20-1 to TRBJ1-1; 7 bases map to TRBD1. In germline, CDR1 is DFQATT, CDR2 SNEGSKA (reference sequence). The CDR3 sequence is 14 residues long. Trimming cost V 6 bases and J 1 base; bases outside gene matches: 8. The chain's CDR3 is CSANPDRENTEAFF. The CDR3, as DNA: TGCAGTGCGAACCCCGACAGGGAGAACACTGAAGCTTTCTTT.

J is TRBJ2-2 and V is TRBV11-2; D possibly uses TRBD1 or TRBD2 (6 bases each). Germline V gives CDR1 SGHAT, CDR2 FQNNGV. CDR3 size: 18 residues. Trimming took off 3 bases at V and 2 bases at J, with 19 bases between the two ends. In DNA, the CDR3 is TGTGCCAGCAGCTTCCGAACGGGGGCATTAAATAACACCGGGGAGCTGTTTTTT. Translating gives CASSFRTGALNNTGELFF. The variable domain in full, completed from reference TRBV11-2 and TRBJ2-2, reads EAGVAQSPRYKIIEKRQSVAFWCNPISGHATLYWYQQILGQGPKLLIQFQNNGVVDDSQLPKDRFSAERLKGVDSTLKIQPAKLEDSAVYLCASSFRTGALNNTGELFFGEGSRLTVL.